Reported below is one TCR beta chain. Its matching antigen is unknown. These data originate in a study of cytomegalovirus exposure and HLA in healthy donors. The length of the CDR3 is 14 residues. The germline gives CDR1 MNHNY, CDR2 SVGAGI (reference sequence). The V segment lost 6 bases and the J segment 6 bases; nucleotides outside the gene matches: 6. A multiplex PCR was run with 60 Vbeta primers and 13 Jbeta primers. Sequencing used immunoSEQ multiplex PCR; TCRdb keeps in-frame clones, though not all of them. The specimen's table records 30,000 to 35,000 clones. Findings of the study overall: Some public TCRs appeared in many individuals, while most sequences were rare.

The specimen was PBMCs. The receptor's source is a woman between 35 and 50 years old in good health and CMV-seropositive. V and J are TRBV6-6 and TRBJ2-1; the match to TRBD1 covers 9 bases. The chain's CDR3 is CASRPGQGVNEQFF. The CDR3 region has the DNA TGTGCCAGCAGGCCGGGACAGGGTGTCAATGAGCAGTTCTTC.